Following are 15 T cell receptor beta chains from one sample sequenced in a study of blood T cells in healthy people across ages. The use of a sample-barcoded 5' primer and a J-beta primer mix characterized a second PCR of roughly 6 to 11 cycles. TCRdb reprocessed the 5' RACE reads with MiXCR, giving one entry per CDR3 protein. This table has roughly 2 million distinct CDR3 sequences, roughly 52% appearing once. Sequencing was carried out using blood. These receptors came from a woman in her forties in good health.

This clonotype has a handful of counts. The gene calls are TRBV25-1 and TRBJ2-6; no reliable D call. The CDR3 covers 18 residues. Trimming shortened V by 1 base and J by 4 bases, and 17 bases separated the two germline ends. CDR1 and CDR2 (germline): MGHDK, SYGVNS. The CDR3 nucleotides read TGTGCCAGCAGTGAATCGATAGGTCCATCTTCCGGGGCCAACGTCCTGACTTTC. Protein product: CASSESIGPSSGANVLTF.

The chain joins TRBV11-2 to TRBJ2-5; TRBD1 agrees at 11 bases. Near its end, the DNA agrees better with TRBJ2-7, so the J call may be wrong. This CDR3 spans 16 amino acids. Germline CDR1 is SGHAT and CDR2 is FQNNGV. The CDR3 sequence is CASSLAGTGGLYEQYF. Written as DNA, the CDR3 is TGTGCCAGCAGCTTAGCCGGGACAGGGGGTCTCTACGAGCAGTACTTC.

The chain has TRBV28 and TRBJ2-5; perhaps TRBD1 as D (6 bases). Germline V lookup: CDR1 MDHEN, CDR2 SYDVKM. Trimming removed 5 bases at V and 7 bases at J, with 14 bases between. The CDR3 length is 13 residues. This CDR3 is CASSPNRVGTQYF. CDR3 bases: TGTGCCAGCAGTCCCAACAGGGTTGGGACCCAGTACTTC.

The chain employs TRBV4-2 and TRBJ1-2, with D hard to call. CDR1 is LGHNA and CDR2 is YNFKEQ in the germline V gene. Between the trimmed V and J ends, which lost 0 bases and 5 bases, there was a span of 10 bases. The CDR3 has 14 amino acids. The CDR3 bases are TGTGCCAGCAGCCAAGATCGACGAGCATATGGCTACACCTTC. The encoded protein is CASSQDRRAYGYTF.

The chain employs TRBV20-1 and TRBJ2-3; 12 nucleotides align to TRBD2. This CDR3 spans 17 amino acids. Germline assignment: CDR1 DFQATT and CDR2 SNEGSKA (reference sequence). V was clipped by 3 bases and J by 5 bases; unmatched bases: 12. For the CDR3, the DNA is TGCAGTGCTAGGAGCCACCGACTAGCGGGGGCGGAAGATACGCAGTATTTT. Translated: CSARSHRLAGAEDTQYF.

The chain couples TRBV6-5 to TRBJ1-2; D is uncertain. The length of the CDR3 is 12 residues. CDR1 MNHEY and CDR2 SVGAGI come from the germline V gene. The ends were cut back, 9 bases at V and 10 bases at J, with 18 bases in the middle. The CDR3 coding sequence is TGTGCCAGTACGGACGGACGGCCGCACTACACCTTC. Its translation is CASTDGRPHYTF.

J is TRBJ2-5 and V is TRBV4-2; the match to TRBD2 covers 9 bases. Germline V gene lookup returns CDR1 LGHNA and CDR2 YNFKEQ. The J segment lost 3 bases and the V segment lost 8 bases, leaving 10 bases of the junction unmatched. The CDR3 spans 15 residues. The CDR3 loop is CASRTSGGFEETQYF. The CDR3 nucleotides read TGTGCCAGCCGGACCAGCGGGGGGTTCGAAGAGACCCAGTACTTC.

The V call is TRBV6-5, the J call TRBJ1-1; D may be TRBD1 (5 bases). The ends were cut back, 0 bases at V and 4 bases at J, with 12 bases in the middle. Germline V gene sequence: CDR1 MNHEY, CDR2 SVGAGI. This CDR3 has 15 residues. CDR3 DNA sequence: TGTGCCAGCAGTTACTCGGTTCCGGGGACCACTGAAGCTTTCTTT. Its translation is CASSYSVPGTTEAFF.

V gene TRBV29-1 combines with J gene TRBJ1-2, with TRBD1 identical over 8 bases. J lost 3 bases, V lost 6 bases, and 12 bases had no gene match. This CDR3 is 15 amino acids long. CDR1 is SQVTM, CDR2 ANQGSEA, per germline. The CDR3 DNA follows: TGCAGCGTCCAGCCCTTAAACAGGGGGGACTATGGCTACACCTTC. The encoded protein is CSVQPLNRGDYGYTF. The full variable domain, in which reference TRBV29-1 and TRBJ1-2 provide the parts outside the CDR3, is SAVISQKPSRDICQRGTSLTIQCQVDSQVTMMFWYRQQPGQSLTLIATANQGSEATYESGFVIDKFPISRPNLTFSTLTVSNMSPEDSSIYLCSVQPLNRGDYGYTFGSGTRLTVV.

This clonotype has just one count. CDR3 nucleotide sequence: TGCGCCAGCAGCCAAATTGGGGGTATCCACGAGCAGTACTTC. It is translated as CASSQIGGIHEQYF. V and J are TRBV4-1 and TRBJ2-7; possibly TRBD1 or TRBD2 for D (5 bases each). The V gene's germline CDR1 is MGHRA and CDR2 YSYEKL. V lost 2 bases and J 5 bases, leaving 13 bases between the germline ends. This CDR3 spans 14 amino acids.

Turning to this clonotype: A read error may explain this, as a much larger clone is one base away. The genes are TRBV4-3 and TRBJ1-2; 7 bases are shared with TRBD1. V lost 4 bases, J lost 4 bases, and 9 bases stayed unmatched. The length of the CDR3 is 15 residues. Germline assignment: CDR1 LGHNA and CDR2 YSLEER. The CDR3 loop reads CASSRGDRASYGYTF. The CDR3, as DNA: TGCGCCAGCAGCCGAGGAGACAGGGCTAGCTATGGCTACACCTTC.

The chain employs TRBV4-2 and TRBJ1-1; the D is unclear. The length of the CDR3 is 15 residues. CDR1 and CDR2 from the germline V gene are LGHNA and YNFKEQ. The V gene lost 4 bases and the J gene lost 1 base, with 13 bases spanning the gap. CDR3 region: CASSRETWGNTEAFF. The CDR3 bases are TGTGCCAGCAGCCGAGAGACGTGGGGGAACACTGAAGCTTTCTTT.

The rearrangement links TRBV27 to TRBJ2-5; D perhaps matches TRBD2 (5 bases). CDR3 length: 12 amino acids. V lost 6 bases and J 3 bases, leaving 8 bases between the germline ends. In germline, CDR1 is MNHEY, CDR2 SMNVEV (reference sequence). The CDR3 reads CASRSGKETQYF. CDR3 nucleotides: TGTGCCAGCAGATCCGGGAAAGAGACCCAGTACTTC.

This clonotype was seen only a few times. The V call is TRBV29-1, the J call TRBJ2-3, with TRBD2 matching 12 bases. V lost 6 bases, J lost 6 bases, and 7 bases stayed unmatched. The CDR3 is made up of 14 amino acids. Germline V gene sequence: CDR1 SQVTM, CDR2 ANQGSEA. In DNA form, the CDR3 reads TGCAGCGTCCTAGCGGGGGGGCGTCGGGATACGCAGTATTTT. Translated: CSVLAGGRRDTQYF.

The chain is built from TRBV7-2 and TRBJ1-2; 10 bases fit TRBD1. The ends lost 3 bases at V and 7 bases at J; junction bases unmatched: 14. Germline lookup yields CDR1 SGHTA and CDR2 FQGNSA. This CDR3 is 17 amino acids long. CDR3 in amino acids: CASSLTGDRGRRSGYTF. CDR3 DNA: TGTGCCAGCAGCTTGACCGGCGACAGGGGGCGCAGGAGTGGCTACACCTTC.